The 13 T cell receptor beta chains below come from one sample, sequenced in a study of cytotoxic CD8 clonotypes in ibrutinib-treated CLL. The repertoire was sequenced with immunoSEQ multiplex PCR; TCRdb's copy has only in-frame clones and lacks some. The table records about 330,000 clones, roughly two thirds of them present only once. The input for sequencing was PBMCs, taken after 36 months of ibrutinib treatment. The receptors were gathered from a human donor with chronic lymphocytic leukemia.

This clone was detected once. The V call is TRBV7-3, the J call TRBJ2-5, with D maybe TRBD2 (6 bases). Per the germline V gene, CDR1 is SGHTA and CDR2 is FQGTGA. CDR3 length: 15 amino acids. V shed 5 bases and J shed 4 bases, with 17 bases lying between them. CDR3 sequence: CASSQGGAWGETQYF. DNA of the CDR3: TGTGCCAGCAGCCAAGGAGGGGCCTGGGGAGAGACCCAGTACTTC.

Turning to this clone: At the DNA level, this CDR3 is encoded by other sequences in the same sample as well. The rearrangement uses TRBV9 and TRBJ2-7; the D gene is possibly TRBD2 (5 bases). The germline CDR1 and CDR2 sequences are SGDLS and YYNGEE. The CDR3 covers 14 residues. V was cut by 0 bases and J by 1 base, with 8 bases left in between. The CDR3: CASSVVGGSYEQYF. In DNA, the CDR3 is TGTGCCAGCAGCGTAGTCGGCGGGTCCTACGAGCAGTACTTC.

This chain links TRBV20-1 with TRBJ1-5; TRBD1 is a possible D gene (5 bases). In germline, CDR1 is DFQATT, CDR2 SNEGSKA (reference sequence). The CDR3 is 11 residues long. Between the trimmed V and J ends, which lost 5 bases and 6 bases, there was a span of 8 bases. This CDR3 is CSAGGTQPQHF. The CDR3 DNA reads as TGCAGTGCTGGGGGAACTCAGCCCCAGCATTTT.

This clone was recorded a few times. The gene calls are TRBV6-5 and TRBJ1-2; possibly TRBD1 for D (6 bases). The V gene lost 2 bases and the J gene lost 0 bases, with 13 bases spanning the gap. This CDR3 has 16 amino acids. The germline gives CDR1 MNHEY, CDR2 SVGAGI. In nucleotides, the CDR3 is TGTGCCAGCAGTTACAGGACAGTTGGGGCTAACTATGGCTACACCTTC. Its protein is CASSYRTVGANYGYTF.

This clone turned up a few times. Other nucleotide sequences from this sample produce the same CDR3. The CDR3 sequence: CASSSQNTGELFF. The CDR3 bases are TGCGCCAGCAGCTCCCAGAACACCGGGGAGCTGTTTTTT. The chain is built from TRBV5-1 and TRBJ2-2; D not resolved. There are 13 residues in the CDR3. V was trimmed by 3 bases and J by 1 base, leaving 4 bases between them. CDR1 and CDR2 from the germline V gene are SGHRS and YFSETQ.

The J gene is TRBJ2-4, the V gene TRBV5-1, with 13 bases lining up with TRBD2. CDR3 size: 14 residues. V shed 4 bases and J 8 bases; nucleotides not matched to a gene: 3. Per germline, CDR1 SGHRS and CDR2 YFSETQ. CDR3 in DNA: TGCGCCAGCAGCGTCACTAGCGGGAGGGACATTCAGTACTTC. Its protein product is CASSVTSGRDIQYF.

This clone was detected only a few times. The J gene is TRBJ1-2, the V gene TRBV9; 7 bases match TRBD1. CDR3 length: 13 residues. V lost 3 bases to trimming and J lost 4 bases; unmatched junction nucleotides: 3. The germline V gene has CDR1 SGDLS and CDR2 YYNGEE. The CDR3: CASSARTGYGYTF. Here the CDR3 DNA reads TGTGCCAGCAGCGCAAGGACAGGCTATGGCTACACCTTC.

This chain links TRBV6-1 with TRBJ2-2; D is ambiguous. This CDR3 has 13 amino acids. Germline values: CDR1 MNHNS, CDR2 SASEGT. The germline V and J ends were trimmed by 5 bases and 4 bases, with 8 bases remaining between them. The CDR3 protein is CASSKRPTGELFF. The CDR3, as DNA: TGTGCCAGCAGTAAAAGACCCACCGGGGAGCTGTTTTTT.

V usage is TRBV18 and J usage is TRBJ2-2; tentative D call: TRBD1 (5 bases). CDR1 and CDR2 from the germline V gene are KGHSH and LQKENI. The CDR3 is 14 amino acids. Trimming took off 4 bases at V and 3 bases at J, with 9 bases between the two ends. Written as DNA, the CDR3 is TGTGCCAGCTCACAGCTGACAGACACCGGGGAGCTGTTTTTT. Protein sequence: CASSQLTDTGELFF.

The chain joins TRBV5-1 to TRBJ2-2; 10 bases map to TRBD2. The CDR3 totals 16 residues. From germline, CDR1 is SGHRS and CDR2 YFSETQ. V shed 2 bases, J shed 2 bases, and the junction held 3 bases outside the gene matches. In DNA, the CDR3 is TGCGCCAGCAGCTTAACTAGCGGGATTAACACCGGGGAGCTGTTTTTT. Protein: CASSLTSGINTGELFF.

This rearrangement joins TRBV18 to TRBJ2-7, with TRBD2 matching over 7 bases. The germline gives CDR1 KGHSH, CDR2 LQKENI. CDR3 length: 18 amino acids. V was clipped by 5 bases and J by 1 base; unmatched bases: 17. CDR3 DNA: TGTGCCAGCTCAGCGCTCCCCGGACTAGTGACGGGGTCCTACGAGCAGTACTTC. It specifies CASSALPGLVTGSYEQYF.

J is TRBJ1-1 and V is TRBV6-5; the match to TRBD1 covers 7 bases. The CDR3 runs 12 residues. Germline CDR1 reads MNHEY; CDR2 reads SVGAGI. Trimming cost V 8 bases and J 1 base; bases outside gene matches: 1. The CDR3 DNA follows: TGTGCCAGCCACAGGGGGAACACTGAAGCTTTCTTT. The encoded protein is CASHRGNTEAFF.

The chain combines TRBV5-1 with TRBJ1-6; D is unresolved. The CDR3 length is 17 residues. V dropped 4 bases and J dropped 3 bases, with 17 bases sitting between them. Germline V gene lookup returns CDR1 SGHRS and CDR2 YFSETQ. DNA of the CDR3: TGCGCCAGCAGCCTCTTGACCCTCGGGAGCTATAATTCACCCCTCCACTTT. Translation: CASSLLTLGSYNSPLHF.